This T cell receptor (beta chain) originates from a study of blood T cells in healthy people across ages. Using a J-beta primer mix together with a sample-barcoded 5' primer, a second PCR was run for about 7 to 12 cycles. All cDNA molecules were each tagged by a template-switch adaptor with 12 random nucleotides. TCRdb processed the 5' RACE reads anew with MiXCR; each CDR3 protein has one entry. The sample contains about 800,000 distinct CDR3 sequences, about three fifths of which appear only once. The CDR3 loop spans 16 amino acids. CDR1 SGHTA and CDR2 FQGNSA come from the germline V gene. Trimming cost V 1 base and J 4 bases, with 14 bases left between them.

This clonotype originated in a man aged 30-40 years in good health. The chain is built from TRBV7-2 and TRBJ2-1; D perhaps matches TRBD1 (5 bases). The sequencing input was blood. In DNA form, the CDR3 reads TGTGCCAGCAGCTTAGAACAGGCGTTTTTATACAATGAGCAGTTCTTC. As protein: CASSLEQAFLYNEQFF.